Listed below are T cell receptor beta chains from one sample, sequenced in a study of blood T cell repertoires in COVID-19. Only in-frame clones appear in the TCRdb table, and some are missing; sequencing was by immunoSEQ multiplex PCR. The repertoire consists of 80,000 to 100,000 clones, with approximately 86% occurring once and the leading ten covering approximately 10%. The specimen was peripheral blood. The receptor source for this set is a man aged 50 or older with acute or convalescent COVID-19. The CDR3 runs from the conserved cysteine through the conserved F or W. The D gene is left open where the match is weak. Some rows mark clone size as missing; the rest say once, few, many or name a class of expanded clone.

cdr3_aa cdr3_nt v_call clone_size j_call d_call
CAWSVPPDSSNQPQHF TGTGCCTGGAGTGTACCCCCTGACAGCTCCAATCAGCCCCAGCATTTT TRBV30 - TRBJ1-5 -
CASRPIPGDNQPQHF TGTGCCAGCAGACCCATACCAGGGGATAATCAGCCCCAGCATTTT TRBV6-5 - TRBJ1-5 -
CASSLARRLAVYNEQFF TGTGCCAGCAGCTTAGCGCGAAGGCTAGCGGTGTACAATGAGCAGTTCTTC TRBV7-9 - TRBJ2-1 TRBD2
CASRLTGGPNEKLFF TGTGCAAGTCGCTTGACAGGGGGTCCTAATGAAAAACTGTTTTTT TRBV12-2 - TRBJ1-4 -
CATSRDRGPEQYF TGTGCCACCTCCCGGGACAGGGGGCCCGAGCAGTACTTC TRBV24-1 - TRBJ2-7 TRBD1
CASSLTPGTPGTGQFF TGTGCCAGCAGTTTAACCCCCGGGACGCCCGGGACTGGACAGTTCTTC TRBV27 - TRBJ2-1 -
CASSQGLAGSTSSYNEQFF TGCGCCAGCAGCCAGGGGCTAGCGGGATCAACGAGCTCCTACAATGAGCAGTTCTTC TRBV4-1 - TRBJ2-1 TRBD2
CASSDRGTGGQPQHF TGCGCCAGCAGCGATAGGGGAACGGGCGGTCAGCCCCAGCATTTT TRBV4-1 - TRBJ1-5 -
CASSSGRIYGYTF TGTGCCAGCAGTTCCGGGAGAATCTATGGCTACACCTTC TRBV6-5 - TRBJ1-2 -
CASSIDLGLQWEQFF TGTGCCAGTAGTATAGATCTGGGCTTACAATGGGAGCAGTTCTTC TRBV19 - TRBJ2-1 -
CASSNRTGRLASRSF TGTGCCAGCAGCAATCGGACAGGGAGACTCGCGTCAAGGAGCTTC TRBV5-4 - TRBJ2-7 TRBD1
CASSLYGLATFGNEQFF TGTGCCAGCAGCTTATATGGACTAGCGACCTTTGGCAATGAGCAGTTCTTC TRBV7-2 - TRBJ2-1 TRBD2
CASSFAGTGMADTQYF TGCGCCAGCAGCTTCGCCGGGACAGGGATGGCAGATACGCAGTATTTT TRBV5-1 - TRBJ2-3 TRBD1
CASNPRGTGGSYEQYF TGCGCCAGCAACCCCAGGGGAACAGGGGGATCCTACGAGCAGTACTTC TRBV5-1 - TRBJ2-7 TRBD1
CASSDGLTLIETQYF TGTGCCAGCAGCGACGGACTGACTCTGATAGAGACCCAGTACTTC TRBV9 - TRBJ2-5 -
CATSQSLGQGGVFF TGTGCCACCAGCCAGTCCTTAGGACAGGGTGGAGTTTTCTTT TRBV24-1 - TRBJ1-1 TRBD1
CASSQGPSGSSYNEQFF TGCGCCAGCAGCCAAGGGCCTAGCGGGAGCTCCTACAATGAGCAGTTCTTC TRBV4-1 - TRBJ2-1 TRBD2
CASSPPGQGALTQYF TGTGCCAGCTCACCACCGGGACAGGGGGCGCTGACCCAGTACTTC TRBV18 - TRBJ2-5 TRBD1
CASAPGGGLETQYF TGCGCCAGCGCCCCTGGGGGAGGCCTAGAGACCCAGTACTTC TRBV5-1 - TRBJ2-5 -
CATSDSDRGYTF TGTGCCACCAGTGATTCCGACAGGGGCTACACCTTC TRBV24-1 - TRBJ1-2 -
CASSLAVADRGNGYTF TGCGCCAGCAGCTTGGCCGTCGCCGACAGGGGGAATGGCTACACCTTC TRBV5-1 - TRBJ1-2 TRBD1
CASSQTLRQGALEGYTF TGCGCCAGCAGCCAGACCCTTAGACAGGGGGCTTTGGAAGGCTACACCTTC TRBV5-1 - TRBJ1-2 TRBD1
CASSQGGLPNEKLFF TGTGCCAGCAGCCAAGGTGGCCTTCCCAATGAAAAACTGTTTTTT TRBV3-1/TRBV3-2 - TRBJ1-4 -
CASSPVGSTGGLAEQFF TGTGCCAGCTCACCAGTCGGGTCTACGGGAGGTCTTGCCGAGCAGTTCTTC TRBV18 few TRBJ2-1 TRBD2
CATSRDRKRGSSYNEQFF TGTGCCACCAGCAGAGATAGGAAGCGGGGAAGCTCCTACAATGAGCAGTTCTTC TRBV15 - TRBJ2-1 TRBD2
CASSLFPSSRNTEAFF TGTGCCAGCAGCTTATTCCCCTCCTCCAGGAACACTGAAGCTTTCTTT TRBV11-2 - TRBJ1-1 -
CASSQASPRGNEQFF TGCGCCAGCAGCCAAGCATCCCCCAGGGGAAATGAGCAGTTCTTC TRBV4-1 - TRBJ2-1 -
CASSLEIQGNYGYTF TGTGCCAGCAGCTTAGAAATACAGGGGAACTATGGCTACACCTTC TRBV11-2 - TRBJ1-2 TRBD1
CASGGLAGNNEQFF TGTGCTAGTGGAGGACTAGCGGGTAACAATGAGCAGTTCTTC TRBV12-5 - TRBJ2-1 TRBD2
CASSSPKLTYEQYF TGTGCCAGCAGTTCCCCGAAGCTTACCTACGAGCAGTACTTC TRBV6-5 - TRBJ2-7 -
CSASRQGRANEKLFF TGCAGTGCTAGTCGACAGGGGCGGGCTAATGAAAAACTGTTTTTT TRBV20-1 - TRBJ1-4 TRBD1
CASSSTGFGPYEQYF TGTGCCAGCAGTTCGACAGGGTTCGGACCCTACGAGCAGTACTTC TRBV28 - TRBJ2-7 TRBD1
CASSPPSRGSGNEQFF TGTGCCAGCTCACCACCGTCCAGGGGGAGTGGCAATGAGCAGTTCTTC TRBV18 few TRBJ2-1 TRBD1
CASGRQAGSTGELFF TGCGCCAGCGGAAGGCAGGCGGGAAGCACCGGGGAGCTGTTTTTT TRBV5-1 - TRBJ2-2 -
CASSQERTGQKETQYF TGTGCCAGCTCACAGGAAAGGACAGGACAAAAAGAGACCCAGTACTTC TRBV18 - TRBJ2-5 TRBD1
CASSSTSGTGDTQYF TGCGCCAGCAGCTCGACTAGCGGGACCGGGGATACGCAGTATTTT TRBV5-1 - TRBJ2-3 TRBD2
CASSQVWPGRNEQFF TGTGCCAGCAGCCAGGTTTGGCCAGGTCGAAATGAGCAGTTCTTC TRBV14 - TRBJ2-1 -
CSGEDGETQYF TGCAGTGGGGAGGATGGGGAGACCCAGTACTTC TRBV20-1 - TRBJ2-5 -